The 23 T cell receptor beta chains reported below all come from one sample, sequenced in a study of cytomegalovirus exposure and HLA in healthy donors. It was with 60 Vbeta and 13 Jbeta primers that the PCR ran. Libraries were prepared by immunoSEQ multiplex PCR; TCRdb keeps only in-frame clonotypes and omits some of them. This sample has around 180,000 clones, with over 70% found just once. Sequences were obtained from PBMCs. The receptors were gathered from a woman between 18 and 30 years old in good health and CMV-seropositive.

This chain connects TRBV11-2 to TRBJ1-2, with no clear D. V gave up 0 bases and J gave up 4 bases, with 18 bases separating them. Germline CDR1 is SGHAT and CDR2 is FQNNGV. The CDR3 has 17 residues. CDR3 sequence: CASSLDPSLPSSYGYTF. The CDR3 coding sequence is TGTGCCAGCAGCTTAGATCCCAGTCTCCCCTCCAGCTATGGCTACACCTTC.

This chain links TRBV6-5 with TRBJ2-2; TRBD1 is a possible D gene (5 bases). The CDR3 spans 15 residues. Germline CDR1 is MNHEY and CDR2 is SVGAGI. V was pared by 7 bases and J by 2 bases, with 14 bases between. The DNA of the CDR3 is TGTGCCAGCACCCCCCAGGGCGGCAACACCGGGGAGCTGTTTTTT. Amino acids: CASTPQGGNTGELFF.

The chain is built from TRBV28 and TRBJ1-6, with a tentative D call TRBD1 (5 bases). Deletions cut 10 bases from V and 10 bases from J, with 23 bases between. From germline, CDR1 is MDHEN and CDR2 SYDVKM. CDR3 length: 15 residues. The CDR3 spells CATHFLQGPHSPLHF. As DNA, the CDR3 is TGTGCCACCCATTTTCTTCAGGGTCCCCACTCACCCCTCCACTTT.

The V and J genes are TRBV2 and TRBJ2-3; TRBD2 matches 11 bases. CDR3 length: 15 amino acids. CDR1 is SNHLY, CDR2 FYNNEI, per germline. Losses at the gene ends were 5 bases for V and 4 bases for J; bases not matched to a gene: 5. This chain's CDR3 is CASSFSGGASDTQYF. DNA for the CDR3: TGTGCCAGCAGTTTTAGCGGGGGGGCGTCAGATACGCAGTATTTT.

The rearrangement uses TRBV5-1 and TRBJ2-1; possible D gene TRBD2, 7 bases. The V end lost 0 bases, the J end lost 4 bases, and 11 bases lay between the germline ends. Per germline, CDR1 SGHRS and CDR2 YFSETQ. The CDR3 spans 15 residues. CDR3 nucleotide sequence: TGCGCCAGCAGCTTGGTGGCGGGGGCTTACAATGAGCAGTTCTTC. It is translated as CASSLVAGAYNEQFF.

This sequence joins TRBV28 and TRBJ2-7; no definite D call. Germline-derived CDR1 and CDR2 are MDHEN and SYDVKM. This CDR3 spans 12 amino acids. V shed 5 bases and J shed 0 bases, with 5 bases lying between them. The CDR3 DNA sequence: TGTGCCAGCAGTCGCTACTCCTACGAGCAGTACTTC. Amino acid sequence: CASSRYSYEQYF. The variable domain in full, completed from reference TRBV28 and TRBJ2-7, reads DVKVTQSSRYLVKRTGEKVFLECVQDMDHENMFWYRQDPGLGLRLIYFSYDVKMKEKGDIPEGYSVSREKKERFSLILESASTNQTSMYLCASSRYSYEQYFGPGTRLTVT.

In its sample, this clone was seen once. The V gene is TRBV10-2, the J gene TRBJ1-4; 8 positions match TRBD1. Trimming at V came to 1 base and at J to 4 bases, leaving 5 bases not matched to a gene. This CDR3 is 16 amino acids long. The germline gives CDR1 WSHSY, CDR2 SAAADI. The CDR3 sequence: CASSEYPGQVNEKLFF. CDR3 in DNA: TGCGCCAGCAGTGAGTACCCGGGACAGGTTAATGAAAAACTGTTTTTT.

About this clone: At one end, the junction sequence differs from germline, possibly due to a read error. This chain uses TRBV5-4 with TRBJ2-6; D is perhaps TRBD1 (5 bases). CDR1 is SGHNT, CDR2 YYREEE, per germline (reference sequence). This CDR3 spans 17 amino acids. This CDR3 reads CASSLALDSSGANGLTF. The CDR3 DNA reads as TGTGCCAGCAGCTTGGCCCTGGATAGCTCTGGGGCCAACGGCCTGACTTTC.

The chain couples TRBV28 to TRBJ1-4; the match to TRBD1 covers 7 bases. CDR3 size: 14 residues. Germline values: CDR1 MDHEN, CDR2 SYDVKM. J was trimmed by 8 bases and V by 8 bases; bases with no gene match: 11. In DNA, the CDR3 is TGTGCCAGCCATAGAGGGGGCACTCAGGAAAAACTGTTTTTT. This translates into CASHRGGTQEKLFF.

The chain recombines TRBV5-1 with TRBJ2-7, with 10 bases lining up with TRBD1. V lost 1 base to trimming and J lost 0 bases; unmatched junction nucleotides: 4. The germline CDR1 and CDR2 sequences are SGHRS and YFSETQ. This CDR3 is 16 amino acids long. The CDR3 here is CASSLSWDRGSYEQYV. CDR3 sequence (DNA): TGCGCCAGCAGCTTGAGTTGGGACAGGGGCTCCTACGAGCAGTACGTC.

This clone has a single count. The chain carries TRBV7-2 and TRBJ2-2; no clear D gene. V lost 1 base, J lost 5 bases, and 5 bases lay in between. Germline CDR1 reads SGHTA; CDR2 reads FQGNSA. The CDR3 is made up of 13 amino acids. The CDR3 coding sequence is TGTGCCAGCAGCTTAGTTAGAACCGGGGAGCTGTTTTTT. Encoded protein: CASSLVRTGELFF.

The CDR3 nucleotides are TGTGCCAGCAGCTCACAGGGCTTGAACACTGAAGCTTTCTTT. This sequence encodes CASSSQGLNTEAFF. This sequence joins TRBV7-3 and TRBJ1-1; D might be TRBD1 (6 bases). Germline values: CDR1 SGHTA, CDR2 FQGTGA. The CDR3 is 14 residues long. V gave up 4 bases and J gave up 0 bases, with 9 bases separating them.

V is TRBV6-4 and J is TRBJ2-5, with 7 bases fitting TRBD2. CDR3 length: 15 residues. CDR1 and CDR2 (germline): MRHNA, SNTAGT. Trimming cost V 3 bases and J 5 bases; bases outside gene matches: 9. The CDR3 DNA reads as TGTGCCAGCAGTGAACGGAGCGGGGTCGCGGAGACCCAGTACTTC. Protein product: CASSERSGVAETQYF.

This chain uses TRBV27 with TRBJ1-1; D is unresolved. Germline CDR1 reads MNHEY; CDR2 reads SMNVEV (reference sequence). There are 13 residues in the CDR3. V lost 5 bases, J lost 4 bases, and 11 bases lay in between. The CDR3, as DNA: TGTGCCAGCAGTCTGGGCCCGATCACTGAAGCTTTCTTT. Amino acids: CASSLGPITEAFF.

The CDR3 nucleotides are TGTGCCAGCAGCCAAGACAGGTCTGGAAACACCATATATTTT. Translated: CASSQDRSGNTIYF. V gene TRBV14 combines with J gene TRBJ1-3; no reliable D call. With 0 bases removed from V and 1 base from J, the gap between germline ends came to 4 bases. This CDR3 has 14 residues. Germline-derived CDR1 and CDR2 are SGHDN and FVKESK. Complete variable domain (other parts from reference TRBV14 and TRBJ1-3): EAGVTQFPSHSVIEKGQTVTLRCDPISGHDNLYWYRRVMGKEIKFLLHFVKESKQDESGMPNNRFLAERTGGTYSTLKVQPAELEDSGVYFCASSQDRSGNTIYFGEGSWLTVV.

This chain connects TRBV9 to TRBJ1-3, with TRBD1 identical over 9 bases. With 4 bases clipped from V and 4 bases from J, the junction kept 12 bases outside the gene matches. Germline CDR1 reads SGDLS; CDR2 reads YYNGEE. The CDR3 spans 17 residues. CDR3 coding DNA: TGTGCCAGCAGCCCCCGGGACAGGGAGACTACGGGAAACACCATATATTTT. The encoded protein is CASSPRDRETTGNTIYF.

The chain has TRBV7-2 and TRBJ2-1; D is perhaps TRBD2 (5 bases). CDR1 is SGHTA and CDR2 is FQGNSA in the germline V gene. Trimming stripped 3 bases from V and 6 bases from J, with 6 bases between. CDR3 length equals 12 residues. The CDR3 reads CASSFGLNEQFF. CDR3 nucleotide sequence: TGTGCCAGCAGCTTTGGACTCAATGAGCAGTTCTTC.

The chain links TRBV28 to TRBJ2-5, with TRBD2 matching over 10 bases. CDR1 MDHEN and CDR2 SYDVKM come from the germline V gene. J gave up 1 base and V 7 bases, and 6 bases lay outside the gene matches. This CDR3 region has 15 residues. In nucleotides, the CDR3 is TGTGCCAGCACTCAGACTAGCGGGCCCCAAGAGACCCAGTACTTC. Translation gives CASTQTSGPQETQYF.

The chain employs TRBV5-1 and TRBJ1-2, with unresolved D. V gave up 0 bases and J gave up 0 bases, with 3 bases separating them. Germline CDR1 SGHRS, CDR2 YFSETQ. The CDR3 has 13 residues. CDR3 sequence: CASSLAANYGYTF. CDR3 in DNA: TGCGCCAGCAGCTTGGCAGCTAACTATGGCTACACCTTC.

This clone has a single count. J is TRBJ2-7 and V is TRBV23-1; 12 bases agree with TRBD1. Being an ORF, TRBV23-1 has a function that is uncertain. CDR3 length equals 19 residues. V lost 1 base to trimming and J lost 0 bases; unmatched junction nucleotides: 10. The CDR3 bases are TGCGCCAGCAGTCAATGGGCCGGGACAGGGGGCACTAGCTCCTACGAGCAGTACGTC. Protein sequence: CASSQWAGTGGTSSYEQYV.

The chain employs TRBV9 and TRBJ2-3; 13 nucleotides agree with TRBD2. Trimming cost V 6 bases and J 7 bases; bases outside gene matches: 8. The CDR3 spans 15 residues. Germline CDR1 SGDLS, CDR2 YYNGEE. The CDR3 loop is CASMRGTSGAYTQYF. The DNA of the CDR3 is TGTGCCAGCATGAGGGGGACTAGCGGGGCATATACGCAGTATTTT.

The sample holds a few counts of this clone. The chain has TRBV6-6 and TRBJ2-2, with 7 bases fitting TRBD2. Germline lookup yields CDR1 MNHNY and CDR2 SVGAGI (reference sequence). The CDR3 runs 13 residues. Unmatched junction bases numbered 2, after V lost 0 bases and J lost 10 bases. CDR3 protein: CASSYSAGVELFF. The CDR3 bases are TGTGCCAGCAGTTACTCCGCGGGAGTGGAGCTGTTTTTT.

The chain has TRBV5-4 and TRBJ1-5; D may be TRBD1 (6 bases). CDR3 length: 16 amino acids. Trimming removed 3 bases from V and 2 bases from J, with 15 bases in between. The germline V gene has CDR1 SGHNT and CDR2 YYREEE (reference sequence). CDR3 region: CASSSGTIGGNQPQHF. The CDR3 DNA is TGTGCCAGCAGCTCGGGGACAATCGGAGGCAATCAGCCCCAGCATTTT.